These T cell receptor beta chains were read from a single sample in a study of immune evolution from preneoplasia to lung adenocarcinoma. Generated by immunoSEQ multiplex PCR, the TCRdb table keeps only in-frame clones and is missing some. The table lists 4,000 to 6,000 clones, over 75% of them singletons. The source material was FFPE normal lung tissue adjacent to the tumor. These TCRs come from a person aged 50-75 years with lung adenocarcinoma. Both conserved end residues are part of each CDR3. A D gene is named only where the DNA matches it firmly. Rows give clone size only sometimes, using once, few, many, or a class for an expanded clone.

j_call | d_call | clone_size | v_call | cdr3_nt | cdr3_aa
TRBJ2-3 | - | - | TRBV5-1 | TGCGCCAGCAGCTTGGGGGAAACAGATACGCAGTATTTT | CASSLGETDTQYF
TRBJ1-1 | - | once | TRBV30 | TGTGCCTGGAGCTCCGCCCCGGACACTGAAGCTTTCTTT | CAWSSAPDTEAFF
TRBJ2-1 | - | - | TRBV6-4 | TGTGCCAGCAGTTTTATAGCGGACTACAATGAGCAGTTCTTC | CASSFIADYNEQFF
TRBJ2-7 | - | - | TRBV2 | TGTGCCAGCAGTCTGGGCCGGCTGAACTACGAGCAGTACTTC | CASSLGRLNYEQYF
TRBJ2-5 | - | once | TRBV9 | TGTGCCAGCAGCGTATATCCCGGGGTGGGGGACCAGGCGGAGACCCAGTACTTC | CASSVYPGVGDQAETQYF
TRBJ1-3 | - | - | TRBV5-5 | TGTGCCAGCAGAAATACCTCTGGAAACACCATATATTTT | CASRNTSGNTIYF
TRBJ2-7 | - | once | TRBV5-8 | TGTGCCAGCAGCTTGGTTCTTGACTACGAGCAGTACTTC | CASSLVLDYEQYF
TRBJ2-2 | - | - | TRBV11-2 | TGTGCCAGCAGCTTAGGACTACCACCGAACACCGGGGAGCTGTTTTTT | CASSLGLPPNTGELFF
TRBJ2-5 | - | - | TRBV7-3 | TGTGCCAGCAGCTTAACGTTCCAAGAGACCCAGTACTTC | CASSLTFQETQYF
TRBJ1-1 | - | once | TRBV7-9 | TGTGCCAGCAGCTTGGTCTTTGGATCAGAAGCTTTCTTT | CASSLVFGSEAFF
TRBJ2-1 | TRBD1 | - | TRBV27 | TGTGCCAGCAGTTTATTTGGGTTTGACAGGGTCAATGAGCAGTTCTTC | CASSLFGFDRVNEQFF
TRBJ2-1 | - | - | TRBV11-1 | TGTGCCAGCAGCTCCGATCAGGGGAGGGGTGAGCAGTTCTTC | CASSSDQGRGEQFF
TRBJ2-1 | - | - | TRBV28 | TGTGCCAGCAGGCCCAGGGAGGCGCGTGAGCAGTTCTTC | CASRPREAREQFF
TRBJ1-1 | - | - | TRBV6-4 | TGTGCCAGCAGTGACTCGGACAACACTGAAGCTTTCTTT | CASSDSDNTEAFF
TRBJ2-5 | - | - | TRBV29-1 | TGCAGCGTTGAAAAGGGGATGTACTGGACAGAGACCCAGTACTTC | CSVEKGMYWTETQYF
TRBJ2-2 | TRBD2 | - | TRBV7-6 | TGTGCCAGCAGCTTACAAGGTAGTAGCGGGAGAACCGGGGAGCTGTTTTTT | CASSLQGSSGRTGELFF
TRBJ1-3 | - | - | TRBV5-6 | TGTGCCAGCAGCTTGGGAGCTGGAAACACCATATATTTT | CASSLGAGNTIYF
TRBJ2-7 | - | - | TRBV30 | TGTGCCTGGAGTACCGAGACAGGTTCCGAGCAGTACTTC | CAWSTETGSEQYF
TRBJ2-3 | - | - | TRBV4-2 | TGTGCCAGCAGCCAAGATGAAACGGCGGGGTCAGGCACAGATACGCAGTATTTT | CASSQDETAGSGTDTQYF
TRBJ1-2 | - | - | TRBV11-2 | TGTGCCAGCAGCTTAGATCTCCATTATGGCTACACCTTC | CASSLDLHYGYTF
TRBJ2-7 | TRBD2 | - | TRBV9 | TGTGCCAGCAGCGCGGGACTAGCGGGAGAGTCCTACGAGCAGTACTTC | CASSAGLAGESYEQYF
TRBJ2-1 | - | - | TRBV6-5 | TGTGCCAGCAGTTACGGCGGATCTGGGAGTTATTATGAGCAGTTCTTC | CASSYGGSGSYYEQFF
TRBJ2-3 | - | few | TRBV7-2 | TGTGCCAGCAGCTTTGTCCGGGGAGATACGCAGTATTTT | CASSFVRGDTQYF
TRBJ1-2 | - | - | TRBV9 | TGTGCCAGCAGCGAGCGGGGGGCATTAAACTATGGCTACACCTTC | CASSERGALNYGYTF
TRBJ2-4 | - | - | TRBV30 | TGTGCCTGGGCCCGGGGGGCAGCCAAAAACATTCAGTACTTC | CAWARGAAKNIQYF
TRBJ1-2 | - | once | TRBV5-1 | TGCGCCAGCAGCGTGGACGGACCATATGGCTACACCTTC | CASSVDGPYGYTF
TRBJ2-3 | TRBD1 | - | TRBV28 | TGTGCCAGCAGGCCCAGGACAGGGGGCACAGATACGCAGTATTTT | CASRPRTGGTDTQYF
TRBJ2-4 | TRBD2 | - | TRBV6-1 | TGTGCCAGCAGTATCCCCGGGACTAGCGGGACATCGCGGTACTTC | CASSIPGTSGTSRYF
TRBJ2-2 | TRBD1 | - | TRBV9 | TGTGCCAGCAGGGCAGGGGGAACCGGGGAGCTGTTTTTT | CASRAGGTGELFF